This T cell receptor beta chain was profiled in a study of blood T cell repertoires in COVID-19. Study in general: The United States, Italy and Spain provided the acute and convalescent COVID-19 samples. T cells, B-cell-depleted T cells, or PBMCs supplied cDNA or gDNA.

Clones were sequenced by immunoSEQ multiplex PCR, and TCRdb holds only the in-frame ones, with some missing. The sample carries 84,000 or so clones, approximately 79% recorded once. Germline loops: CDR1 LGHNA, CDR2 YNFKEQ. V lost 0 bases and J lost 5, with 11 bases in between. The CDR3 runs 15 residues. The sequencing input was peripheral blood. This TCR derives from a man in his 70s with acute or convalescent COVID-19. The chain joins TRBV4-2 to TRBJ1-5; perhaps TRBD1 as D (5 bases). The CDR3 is CASSQERQGDQPQHF. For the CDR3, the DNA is TGTGCCAGCAGCCAAGAGCGGCAGGGCGATCAGCCCCAGCATTTT.